The 7 T cell receptor beta chains below all came from one sample that was sequenced in a study of response to subunit inactivated influenza vaccine. TCRdb re-derived calls from the RT-PCR reads in MiXCR, one entry per CDR3 protein. The table has a few hundred thousand distinct CDR3 sequences, 9.5% to 15% seen once. This material consisted of non-naive T cells sorted from PBMCs, taken 14 to 15 days before vaccination. Every receptor here comes from a man aged 50 to 60 who received an inactivated influenza vaccine.

About this clonotype: Given the absence of the conserved phenylalanine or tryptophan at the CDR3 end, a read error is likely. It is unclear where the CDR3 begins or ends on the DNA, so no DNA is shown, and the CDR3 is as TCRdb lists it. This rearrangement joins TRBV6-4 to TRBJ2-5; the table's D call, TRBD2, was not checked against the DNA. Germline lookup yields CDR1 MRHNA and CDR2 SNTAGT. Inclusive of both ends, the CDR3 amounts to 10 amino acids. CDR3 amino acids: CASRGLGGDY.

The chain combines TRBV11-3 with TRBJ2-7; 7 nucleotides line up with TRBD1. V lost 6 bases, J lost 5 bases, and 13 bases stayed unmatched. The CDR3 is made up of 15 amino acids. Germline V lookup: CDR1 SGHNT, CDR2 YENEEA. The CDR3, as DNA: TGTGCCAGCAGTTACAGACAGGGTAACGTGCACGAGCAGTACTTC. Translation gives CASSYRQGNVHEQYF.

The gene calls are TRBV6-2 or TRBV6-3 and TRBJ2-3; no clear D. Germline V gives CDR1 MNHEY, CDR2 SVGEGT. V shed 5 bases and J shed 1 base, with 13 bases lying between them. The CDR3 contains 15 residues. CDR3 residues: CASSQALRGTDTQYF. CDR3 nucleotides: TGTGCCAGCAGTCAGGCCTTGCGCGGCACAGATACGCAGTATTTT.

The gene calls are TRBV20-1 and TRBJ2-3, with TRBD2 as a possible D gene (6 bases). CDR1 and CDR2 (germline): DFQATT, SNEGSKA (reference sequence). The CDR3 contains 17 residues. Trimming cost V 0 bases and J 0 bases, with 16 bases left between them. The CDR3 here is CSARDPGSRGSTDTQYF. DNA for the CDR3: TGCAGTGCTAGAGATCCTGGTAGCCGGGGGAGCACAGATACGCAGTATTTT.

The V gene is TRBV27, the J gene TRBJ2-3, with TRBD2 matching 10 bases. After removal of 9 bases from V and 6 bases from J, the junction contained 12 bases not matched to a gene. The CDR3 totals 15 residues. Germline V CDR1 and CDR2: MNHEY, SMNVEV (reference sequence). Written as DNA, the CDR3 is TGTGCCAGTCTAAACAAAGGACTAGCGGCGGATACGCAGTATTTT. Its translation: CASLNKGLAADTQYF.

This clonotype showed up many times. The V and J genes are TRBV7-9 and TRBJ1-6; D gene ambiguous. Trimming left V 6 bases short and J 7 bases short, with 19 bases between. The germline V gene has CDR1 SEHNR and CDR2 FQNEAQ (reference sequence). This CDR3 is 16 amino acids long. CDR3 amino acids: CASSYKKGRPNSPLHF. The CDR3 nucleotides read TGTGCCAGCAGTTATAAGAAGGGTCGACCGAATTCACCCCTCCACTTT.

This clonotype was detected ten times or more. The chain employs TRBV6-1 and TRBJ1-2; no reliable D call. The CDR3 consists of 14 residues. V was cut by 3 bases and J by 0 bases, with 8 bases left in between. Looked up from germline, CDR1 is MNHNS and CDR2 is SASEGT. DNA of the CDR3: TGTGCCAGCAGTGACGGAGTTACTAACTATGGCTACACCTTC. As protein: CASSDGVTNYGYTF.